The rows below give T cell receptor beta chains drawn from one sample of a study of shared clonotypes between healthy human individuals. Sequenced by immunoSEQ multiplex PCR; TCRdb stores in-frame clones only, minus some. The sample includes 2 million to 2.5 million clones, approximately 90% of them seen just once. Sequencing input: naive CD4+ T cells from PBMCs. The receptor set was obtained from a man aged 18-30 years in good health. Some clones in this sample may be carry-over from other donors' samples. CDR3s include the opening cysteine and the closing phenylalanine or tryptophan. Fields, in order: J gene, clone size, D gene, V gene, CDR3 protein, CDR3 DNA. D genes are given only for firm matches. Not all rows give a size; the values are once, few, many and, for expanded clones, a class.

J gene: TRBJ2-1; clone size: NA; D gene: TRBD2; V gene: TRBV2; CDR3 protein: CASSVLRLAPRGQFF; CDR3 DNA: TGTGCCAGCAGCGTATTGAGACTAGCGCCCAGAGGGCAGTTCTTC
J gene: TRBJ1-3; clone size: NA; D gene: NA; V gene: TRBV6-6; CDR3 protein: CASSYRLSSGNTIYF; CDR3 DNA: TGTGCCAGCAGTTACCGCCTAAGCTCTGGAAACACCATATATTTT
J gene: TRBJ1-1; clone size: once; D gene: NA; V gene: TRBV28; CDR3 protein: CASSLGGTNTEAFF; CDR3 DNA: TGTGCCAGCAGTCTGGGGGGTACGAACACTGAAGCTTTCTTT
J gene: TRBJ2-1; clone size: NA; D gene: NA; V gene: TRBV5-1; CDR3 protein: CASSLIVGSYNEQFF; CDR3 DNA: TGCGCCAGCAGCTTGATAGTGGGCTCCTACAATGAGCAGTTCTTC
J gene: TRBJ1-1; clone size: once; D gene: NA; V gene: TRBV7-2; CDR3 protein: CASSPRRGSEDTEAFF; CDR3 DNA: TGTGCCAGCAGCCCCCGGAGGGGTAGTGAGGACACTGAAGCTTTCTTT
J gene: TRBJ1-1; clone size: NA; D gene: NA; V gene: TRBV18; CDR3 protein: CASSLGGRNTEAFF; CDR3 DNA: TGTGCCAGCTCACTGGGGGGACGGAACACTGAAGCTTTCTTT
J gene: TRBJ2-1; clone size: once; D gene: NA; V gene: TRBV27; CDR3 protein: CASSPPVLGTNEQFF; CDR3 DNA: TGTGCCAGCAGCCCCCCCGTTCTTGGAACCAATGAGCAGTTCTTC
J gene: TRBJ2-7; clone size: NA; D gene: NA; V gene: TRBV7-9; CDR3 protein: CASSLDSWQDLFSYEQYF; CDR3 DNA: TGTGCCAGCAGCTTAGATAGTTGGCAGGACCTGTTCTCCTACGAGCAGTACTTC
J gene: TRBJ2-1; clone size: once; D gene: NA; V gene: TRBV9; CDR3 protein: CASSVGPRNNEQFF; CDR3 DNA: TGTGCCAGCAGCGTAGGGCCCAGAAACAATGAGCAGTTCTTC
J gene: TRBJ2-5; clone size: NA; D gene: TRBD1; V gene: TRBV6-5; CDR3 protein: CASSYSAGGETETQYF; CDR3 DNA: TGTGCCAGCAGTTACTCCGCAGGGGGTGAAACAGAGACCCAGTACTTC
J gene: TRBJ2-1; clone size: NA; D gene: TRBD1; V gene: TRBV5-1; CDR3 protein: CASSLGQGSEQFF; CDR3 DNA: TGCGCCAGCAGCTTGGGACAGGGCAGTGAGCAGTTCTTC
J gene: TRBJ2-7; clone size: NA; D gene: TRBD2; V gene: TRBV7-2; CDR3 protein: CASSFRAGDYEQYF; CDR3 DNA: TGTGCCAGCAGCTTCCGGGCGGGAGATTACGAGCAGTACTTC
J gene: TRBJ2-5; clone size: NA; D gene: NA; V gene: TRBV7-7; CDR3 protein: CASSRGTGKETQYF; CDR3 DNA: TGTGCCAGCAGCCGGGGAACAGGAAAAGAGACCCAGTACTTC
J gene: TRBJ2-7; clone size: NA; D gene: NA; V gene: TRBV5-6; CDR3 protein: CASSLRRAAPEQYF; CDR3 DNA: TGTGCCAGCAGCTTGAGGAGGGCCGCCCCCGAGCAGTACTTC
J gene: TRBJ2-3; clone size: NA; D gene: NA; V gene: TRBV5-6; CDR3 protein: CASSGTTDTQYF; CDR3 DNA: TGTGCCAGCAGCGGAACCACAGATACGCAGTATTTT
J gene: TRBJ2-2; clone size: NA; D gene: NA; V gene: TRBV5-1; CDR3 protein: CASSSLSENTGELFF; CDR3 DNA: TGCGCCAGCAGCTCCCTTAGCGAAAACACCGGGGAGCTGTTTTTT
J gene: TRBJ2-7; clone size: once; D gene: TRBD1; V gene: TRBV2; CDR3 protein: CASSERGQGAGEQYF; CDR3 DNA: TGTGCCAGCAGTGAAAGGGGGCAGGGGGCCGGCGAGCAGTACTTC
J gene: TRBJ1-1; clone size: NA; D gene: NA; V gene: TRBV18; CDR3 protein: CASSFFQGSGTEAFF; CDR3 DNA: TGTGCCAGCTCATTCTTCCAGGGAAGTGGGACTGAAGCTTTCTTT
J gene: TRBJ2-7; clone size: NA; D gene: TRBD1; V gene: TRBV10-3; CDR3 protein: CAISVSGGSYEQYF; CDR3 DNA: TGTGCCATCAGTGTGTCAGGGGGCTCCTACGAGCAGTACTTC
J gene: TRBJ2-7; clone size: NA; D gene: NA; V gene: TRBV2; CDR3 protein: CATSASFLGYEQYF; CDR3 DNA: TGTGCCACTTCTGCTAGCTTCCTAGGGTACGAGCAGTACTTC
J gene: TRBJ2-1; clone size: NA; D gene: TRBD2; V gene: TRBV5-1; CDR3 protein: CASSSSMGLAGYNEQFF; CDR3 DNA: TGCGCCAGCAGCTCATCGATGGGACTAGCGGGGTACAATGAGCAGTTCTTC
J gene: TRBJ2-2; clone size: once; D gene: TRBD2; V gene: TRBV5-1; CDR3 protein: CASSLPAGEGTGELFF; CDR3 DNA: TGCGCCAGCAGCTTGCCGGCGGGAGAGGGTACCGGGGAGCTGTTTTTT
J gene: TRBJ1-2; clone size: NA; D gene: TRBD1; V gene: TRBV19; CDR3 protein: CASSQTGDHYGYTF; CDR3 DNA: TGTGCCAGTAGTCAGACAGGGGATCACTATGGCTACACCTTC
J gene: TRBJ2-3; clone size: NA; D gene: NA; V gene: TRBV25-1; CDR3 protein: CASSEQRPRFTDTQYF; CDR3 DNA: TGTGCCAGCAGTGAACAACGGCCTCGATTCACAGATACGCAGTATTTT
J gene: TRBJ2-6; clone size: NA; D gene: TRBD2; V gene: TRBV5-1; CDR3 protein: CASGWEGSGANVLTF; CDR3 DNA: TGCGCCAGCGGATGGGAGGGCTCTGGGGCCAACGTCCTGACTTTC
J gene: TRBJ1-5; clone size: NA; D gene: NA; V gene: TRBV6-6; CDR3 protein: CASSPLGSRYQPQHF; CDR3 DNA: TGTGCCAGCAGTCCTTTGGGCAGCCGATATCAGCCCCAGCATTTT
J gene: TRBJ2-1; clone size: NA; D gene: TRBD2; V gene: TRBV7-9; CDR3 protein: CASSSASGPYNEQFF; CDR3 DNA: TGTGCCAGCAGCTCCGCTAGCGGGCCCTACAATGAGCAGTTCTTC
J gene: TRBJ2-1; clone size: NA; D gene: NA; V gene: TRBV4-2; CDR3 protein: CASSQEKDSYNEQFF; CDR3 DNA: TGTGCCAGCAGCCAAGAAAAGGACAGCTACAATGAGCAGTTCTTC
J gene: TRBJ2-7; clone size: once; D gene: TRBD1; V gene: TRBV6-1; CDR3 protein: CASSPGQAYYEQYF; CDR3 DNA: TGTGCCAGCAGTCCGGGACAGGCCTACTACGAGCAGTACTTC
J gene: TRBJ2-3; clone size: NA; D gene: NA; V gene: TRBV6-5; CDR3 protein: CASRDINTAETQYF; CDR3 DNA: TGTGCCAGCAGAGACATAAATACCGCTGAGACGCAGTATTTT
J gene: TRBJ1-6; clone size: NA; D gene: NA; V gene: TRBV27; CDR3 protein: CASQGQRGSPLHF; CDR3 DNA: TGTGCCAGCCAGGGACAAAGGGGCTCACCCCTCCACTTT
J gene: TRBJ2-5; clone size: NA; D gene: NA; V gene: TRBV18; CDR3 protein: CASSPIDSQETQYF; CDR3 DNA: TGTGCCAGCTCACCAATTGACAGCCAAGAGACCCAGTACTTC
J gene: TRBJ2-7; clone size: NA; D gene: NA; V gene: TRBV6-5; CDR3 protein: CASSYYGVNYEQYF; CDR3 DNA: TGTGCCAGCAGTTACTATGGGGTTAACTACGAGCAGTACTTC
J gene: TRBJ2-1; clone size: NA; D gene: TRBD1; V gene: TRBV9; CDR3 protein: CASSVGTGTGEQFF; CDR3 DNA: TGTGCCAGCAGCGTAGGGACAGGGACAGGGGAGCAGTTCTTC
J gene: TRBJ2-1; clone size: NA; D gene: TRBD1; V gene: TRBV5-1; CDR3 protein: CASSWGDRVHEQFF; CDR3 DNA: TGCGCCAGCAGCTGGGGGGACAGGGTCCATGAGCAGTTCTTC
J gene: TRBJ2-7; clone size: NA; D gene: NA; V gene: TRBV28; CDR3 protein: CASSAGTALRWEQYF; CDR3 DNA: TGTGCCAGCAGTGCGGGGACAGCCCTCCGGTGGGAGCAGTACTTC
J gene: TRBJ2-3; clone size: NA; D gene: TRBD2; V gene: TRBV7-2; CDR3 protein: CASSPGGLAASDTQYF; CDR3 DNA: TGTGCCAGCAGCCCCGGGGGACTAGCGGCTTCAGATACGCAGTATTTT
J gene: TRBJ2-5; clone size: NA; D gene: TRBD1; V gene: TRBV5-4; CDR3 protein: CASGTGPQETQYF; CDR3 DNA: TGTGCCAGCGGGACAGGGCCCCAAGAGACCCAGTACTTC
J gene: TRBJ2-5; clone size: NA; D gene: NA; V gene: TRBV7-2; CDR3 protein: CASSLGVGETQYF; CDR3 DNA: TGTGCCAGCAGCTTAGGGGTAGGGGAGACCCAGTACTTC
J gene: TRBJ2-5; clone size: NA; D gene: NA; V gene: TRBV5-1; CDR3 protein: CASSLANLPQETQYF; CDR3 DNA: TGCGCCAGCAGCTTGGCCAATCTTCCCCAAGAGACCCAGTACTTC
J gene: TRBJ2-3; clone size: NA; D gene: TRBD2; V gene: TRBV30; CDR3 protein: CAWTTLAGVTDTQYF; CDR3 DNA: TGTGCCTGGACCACCCTAGCGGGAGTGACAGATACGCAGTATTTT
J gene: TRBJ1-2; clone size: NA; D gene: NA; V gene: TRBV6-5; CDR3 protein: CASSYSRVTWDGYTF; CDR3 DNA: TGTGCCAGCAGTTACTCTCGAGTGACGTGGGATGGCTACACCTTC
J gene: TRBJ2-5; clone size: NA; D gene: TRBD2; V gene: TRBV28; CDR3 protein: CASSPSGTSGRYRETQYF; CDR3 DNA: TGTGCCAGCAGCCCTAGCGGGACTAGCGGGAGGTATAGAGAGACCCAGTACTTC
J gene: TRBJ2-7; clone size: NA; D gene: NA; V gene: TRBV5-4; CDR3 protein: CASSTGQPTGEQYF; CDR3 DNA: TGTGCCAGCAGTACTGGACAGCCGACGGGCGAGCAGTACTTC
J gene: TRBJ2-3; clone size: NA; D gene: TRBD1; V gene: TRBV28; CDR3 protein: CASSWTGDTDTQYF; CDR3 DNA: TGTGCCAGCAGTTGGACAGGGGACACAGATACGCAGTATTTT
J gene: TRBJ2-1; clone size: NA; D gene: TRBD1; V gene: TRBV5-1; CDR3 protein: CASRTPPGQNYNEQFF; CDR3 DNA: TGCGCCAGCAGAACACCCCCGGGACAGAACTACAATGAGCAGTTCTTC
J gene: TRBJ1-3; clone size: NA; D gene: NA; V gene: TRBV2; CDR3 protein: CASRTGAAGRGNTIYF; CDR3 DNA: TGTGCCAGCAGGACCGGGGCAGCGGGAAGGGGAAACACCATATATTTT
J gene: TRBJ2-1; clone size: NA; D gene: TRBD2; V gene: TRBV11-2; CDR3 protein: CASSQNSGWGDEQFF; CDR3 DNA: TGTGCCAGCAGCCAGAATAGCGGGTGGGGGGATGAGCAGTTCTTC
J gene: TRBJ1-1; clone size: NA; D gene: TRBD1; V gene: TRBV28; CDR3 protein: CASRNRDRGFVNTEAFF; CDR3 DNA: TGTGCCAGCAGGAACCGGGACAGGGGTTTTGTTAACACTGAAGCTTTCTTT
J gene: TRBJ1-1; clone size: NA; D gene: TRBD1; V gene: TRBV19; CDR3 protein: CASRGGRGPENEAFF; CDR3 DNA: TGTGCCAGCCGGGGGGGCAGGGGGCCTGAGAATGAAGCTTTCTTT
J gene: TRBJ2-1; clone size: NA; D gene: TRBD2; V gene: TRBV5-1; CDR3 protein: CASSFMAGVRGEQFF; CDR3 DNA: TGCGCCAGCAGCTTCATGGCGGGAGTCCGGGGTGAGCAGTTCTTC
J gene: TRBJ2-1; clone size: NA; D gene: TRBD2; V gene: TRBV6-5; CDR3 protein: CASSTGTSAHNEQFF; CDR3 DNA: TGTGCCAGCAGTACCGGGACTAGCGCACACAATGAGCAGTTCTTC
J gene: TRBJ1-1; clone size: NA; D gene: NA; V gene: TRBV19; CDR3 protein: CASSIPRRGNTEAFF; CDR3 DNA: TGTGCCAGTAGCATCCCTCGGCGGGGAAACACTGAAGCTTTCTTT
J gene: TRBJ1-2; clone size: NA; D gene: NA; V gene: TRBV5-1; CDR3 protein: CASSLGYGAYGYTF; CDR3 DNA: TGCGCCAGCAGCTTGGGATACGGGGCCTATGGCTACACCTTC
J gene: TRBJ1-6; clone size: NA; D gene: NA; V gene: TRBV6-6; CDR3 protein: CASLPFRQGSSPLHF; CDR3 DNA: TGTGCCAGCTTACCCTTCAGGCAGGGGTCCTCACCCCTCCACTTT